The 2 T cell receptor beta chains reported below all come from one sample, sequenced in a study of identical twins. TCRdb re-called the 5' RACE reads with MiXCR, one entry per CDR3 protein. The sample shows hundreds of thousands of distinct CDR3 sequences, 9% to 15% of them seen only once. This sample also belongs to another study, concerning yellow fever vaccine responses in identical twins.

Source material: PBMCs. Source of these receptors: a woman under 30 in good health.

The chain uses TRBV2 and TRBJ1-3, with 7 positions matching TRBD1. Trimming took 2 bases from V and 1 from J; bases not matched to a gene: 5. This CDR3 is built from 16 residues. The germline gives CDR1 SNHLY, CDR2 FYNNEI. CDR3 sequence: CASSETSTGSGNTIYF. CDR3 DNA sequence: TGTGCCAGCAGTGAAACCTCGACAGGGTCTGGAAACACCATATATTTT.

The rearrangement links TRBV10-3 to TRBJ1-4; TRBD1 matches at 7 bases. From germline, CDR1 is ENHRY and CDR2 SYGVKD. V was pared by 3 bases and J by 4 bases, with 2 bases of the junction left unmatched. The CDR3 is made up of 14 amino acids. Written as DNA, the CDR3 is TGTGCCATCAGTGACACAGGGGATAATGAAAAACTGTTTTTT. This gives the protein CAISDTGDNEKLFF.